The 13 T cell receptor beta chains given below trace back to one sample, sequenced in a study of blood T cell repertoires in COVID-19. TCRdb's table, derived via immunoSEQ multiplex PCR, lists solely in-frame clones and lacks some. The sample has tens of thousands of clones, 82% seen once. The sample consisted of peripheral blood. Source of these receptors: a human donor in a cohort sampled during active COVID-19.

This rearrangement joins TRBV7-8 to TRBJ2-7, with 14 bases matching TRBD2. The V segment lost 3 bases and the J segment 0 bases; nucleotides outside the gene matches: 7. The germline gives CDR1 SGHVS, CDR2 FQNEAQ. This CDR3 has 18 residues. The DNA for the CDR3 is TGTGCCAGCAGCTTGACTAGCGGGGGGGTAGGGAGCTCCTACGAGCAGTACTTC. As protein: CASSLTSGGVGSSYEQYF.

This clone occurred a few times. The chain has TRBV10-1 and TRBJ1-2; unclear D gene. The germline gives CDR1 WNHNN, CDR2 SYGVQD (reference sequence). Deletions cut 3 bases from V and 8 bases from J, with 13 bases between. The CDR3 contains 13 residues. In DNA, the CDR3 is TGCGCCAGCAGTGATGACGGATACGGGGGCTACACCTTC. This codes for CASSDDGYGGYTF.

This clone was counted a single time. The rearrangement links TRBV19 to TRBJ1-2; the D is unclear. Germline lookup yields CDR1 LNHDA and CDR2 SQIVND (reference sequence). V was pared by 9 bases and J by 7 bases, with 12 bases between. The CDR3 has 11 amino acids. The CDR3 sequence: CASLNRGGYTF. The DNA for the CDR3 is TGTGCCAGCCTTAACCGGGGTGGCTACACCTTC.

The genes are TRBV13 and TRBJ1-1; 7 nucleotides line up with TRBD1. CDR1 is PRHDT and CDR2 is FYEKMQ in the germline V gene (reference sequence). V lost 3 bases, J lost 0 bases, and 1 base stayed unmatched. The CDR3 has 14 residues. DNA of the CDR3: TGTGCCAGCAGCTTTGGGACAGTGAACACTGAAGCTTTCTTT. This gives the protein CASSFGTVNTEAFF.

V usage is TRBV6-1 and J usage is TRBJ1-2; possibly TRBD1 for D (6 bases). The CDR3 spans 15 residues. Trimming took off 1 base at V and 5 bases at J, with 14 bases between the two ends. The germline CDR1 and CDR2 sequences are MNHNS and SASEGT. The CDR3 coding sequence is TGTGCCAGCAGTGAAGTGGGGGCTCAGGGATATGGCTACACCTTC. This encodes CASSEVGAQGYGYTF.

The chain combines TRBV5-1 with TRBJ2-7, with 7 nucleotides matching TRBD1. With 1 base clipped from V and 3 bases from J, the junction kept 7 bases outside the gene matches. Germline assignment: CDR1 SGHRS and CDR2 YFSETQ. The CDR3 runs 15 residues. CDR3 in DNA: TGCGCCAGCAGCTTGACTGGACAGGAAGGCTACGAGCAGTACTTC. Translation: CASSLTGQEGYEQYF.

The chain uses TRBV29-1 and TRBJ1-1; D call uncertain. The length of the CDR3 is 12 residues. Deletions cut 4 bases from V and 6 bases from J, with 12 bases between. Looked up from germline, CDR1 is SQVTM and CDR2 is ANQGSEA. The CDR3: CSVVSPGAEAFF. The CDR3 DNA sequence: TGCAGCGTTGTTTCCCCCGGGGCTGAAGCTTTCTTT.

The chain is built from TRBV5-1 and TRBJ1-1; 8 bases fit TRBD1. The V gene end was trimmed by 4 bases and the J gene end by 2 bases; junction bases not matched to a gene: 10. The CDR3 runs to 16 residues. CDR1 and CDR2 (germline): SGHRS, YFSETQ. CDR3 residues: CASSHGTGLGNTEAFF. CDR3 sequence (DNA): TGCGCCAGCAGCCACGGGACAGGATTGGGTAACACTGAAGCTTTCTTT.

Note on this clone: One end of the junction fails to match germline, which may point to a read error. The gene calls are TRBV19 and TRBJ1-6, with D uncertain. The germline CDR1 and CDR2 sequences are LNHDA and SQIVND (reference sequence). This CDR3 region has 13 residues. The CDR3 coding sequence is TGTGCCAGTAATGTGGACTATAATTCGCCCCTCCACTTT. Amino acid sequence: CASNVDYNSPLHF.

The chain couples TRBV5-1 to TRBJ2-3; D ambiguous. Trimming took 0 bases from V and 2 from J, leaving 13 bases between them. CDR3 length: 16 amino acids. Germline V CDR1 and CDR2: SGHRS, YFSETQ. The CDR3 sequence is CASSLGAPITTDTQYF. The DNA of the CDR3 is TGCGCCAGCAGCTTGGGGGCCCCCATTACCACAGATACGCAGTATTTT.

This chain uses TRBV5-5 with TRBJ1-3; TRBD1 might be the D (5 bases). The V end was cut by 4 bases, the J end by 4 bases, with 15 bases between. The CDR3 runs 15 residues. CDR1 and CDR2 from the germline V gene are SGHKS and YYEKEE (reference sequence). CDR3 protein: CASSPPGLRGNTIYF. The DNA for the CDR3 is TGTGCCAGCAGCCCGCCGGGACTAAGAGGAAACACCATATATTTT.

The chain links TRBV5-4 to TRBJ2-7, with a weak D call TRBD2 (6 bases). Germline values: CDR1 SGHNT, CDR2 YYREEE (reference sequence). The V end lost 3 bases, the J end lost 2 bases, and 18 bases lay between the germline ends. The CDR3 contains 16 residues. The CDR3 sequence is CASSSLSASDTYEQYF. CDR3 DNA sequence: TGTGCCAGCAGCTCCCTGTCGGCTAGCGACACCTACGAGCAGTACTTC.

In this sample, this clone turned up a few times. The CDR3 DNA reads TGTGCCAGCTCCTGGCAGTACGAGCAGTACTTC. Residues: CASSWQYEQYF. The V and J genes are TRBV3-1 (or the pseudogene TRBV3-2) and TRBJ2-7, with D hard to call. Trimming took off 8 bases at V and 4 bases at J, with 9 bases between the two ends. The CDR3 is made up of 11 amino acids. CDR1 and CDR2 (germline): LGHDT, YNNKEL (reference sequence).